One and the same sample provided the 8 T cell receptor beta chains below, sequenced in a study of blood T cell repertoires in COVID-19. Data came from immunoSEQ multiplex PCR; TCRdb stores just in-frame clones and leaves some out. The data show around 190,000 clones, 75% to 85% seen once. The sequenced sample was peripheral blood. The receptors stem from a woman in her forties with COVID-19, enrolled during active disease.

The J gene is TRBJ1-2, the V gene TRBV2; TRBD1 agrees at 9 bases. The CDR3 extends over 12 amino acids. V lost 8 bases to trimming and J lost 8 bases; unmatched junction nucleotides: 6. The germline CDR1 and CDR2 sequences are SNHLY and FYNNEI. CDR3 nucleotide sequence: TGTGCCAGCTGGGGACAGGGAAGGGGCTACACCTTC. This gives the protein CASWGQGRGYTF.

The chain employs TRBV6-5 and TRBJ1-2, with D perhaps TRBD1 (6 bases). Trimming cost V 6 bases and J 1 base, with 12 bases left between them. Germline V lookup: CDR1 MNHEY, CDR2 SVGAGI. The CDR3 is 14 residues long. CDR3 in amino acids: CASRPAGVNYGYTF. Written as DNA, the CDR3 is TGTGCCAGCAGACCGGCAGGGGTTAACTATGGCTACACCTTC.

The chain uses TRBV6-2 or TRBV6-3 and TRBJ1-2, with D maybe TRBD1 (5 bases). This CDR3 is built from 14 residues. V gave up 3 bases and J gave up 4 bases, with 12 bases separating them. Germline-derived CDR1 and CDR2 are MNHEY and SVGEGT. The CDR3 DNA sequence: TGTGCCAGCAGTTATCGACAGCCACCCTATGGCTACACCTTC. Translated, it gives CASSYRQPPYGYTF.

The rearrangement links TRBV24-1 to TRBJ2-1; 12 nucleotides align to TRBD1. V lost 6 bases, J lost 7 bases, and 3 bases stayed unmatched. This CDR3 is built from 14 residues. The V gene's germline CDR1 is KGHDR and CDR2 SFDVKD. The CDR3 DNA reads TGTGCCACCAGTCTGGGACAGGGGGCGAATGAGCAGTTCTTC. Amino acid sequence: CATSLGQGANEQFF.

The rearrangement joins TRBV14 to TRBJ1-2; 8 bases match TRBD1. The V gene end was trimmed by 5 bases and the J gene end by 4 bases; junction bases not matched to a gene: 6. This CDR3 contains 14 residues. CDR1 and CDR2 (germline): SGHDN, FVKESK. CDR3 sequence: CASSRRQGPYGYTF. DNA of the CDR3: TGTGCCAGCAGCAGACGACAGGGGCCCTATGGCTACACCTTC.

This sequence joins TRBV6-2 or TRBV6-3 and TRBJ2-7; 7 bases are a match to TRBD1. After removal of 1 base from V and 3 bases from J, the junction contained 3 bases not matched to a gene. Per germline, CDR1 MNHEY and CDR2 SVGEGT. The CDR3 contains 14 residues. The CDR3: CASSYWAGGYEQYF. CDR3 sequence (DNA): TGTGCCAGCAGTTACTGGGCAGGGGGCTACGAGCAGTACTTC.

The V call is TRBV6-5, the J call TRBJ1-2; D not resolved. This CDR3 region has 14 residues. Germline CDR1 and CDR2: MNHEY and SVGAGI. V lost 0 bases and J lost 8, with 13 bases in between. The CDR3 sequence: CASSYSLVWRGYTF. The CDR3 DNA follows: TGTGCCAGCAGTTACTCGTTGGTCTGGCGGGGCTACACCTTC.

The CDR3 sequence: CASSYGQGGRETQYF. The CDR3 DNA reads TGTGCCAGCAGCTACGGACAGGGTGGACGAGAGACCCAGTACTTC. The chain has TRBV5-4 and TRBJ2-5; 8 nucleotides align to TRBD1. V was clipped by 3 bases and J by 4 bases; unmatched bases: 8. The CDR3 totals 15 residues. Germline CDR1 reads SGHNT; CDR2 reads YYREEE (reference sequence).